A selection of T cell receptor beta chains follows, all from one sample in a study of cytomegalovirus exposure and HLA in healthy donors. Method: immunoSEQ multiplex PCR; TCRdb's copy keeps in-frame clones and lacks some. This sample yields around 190,000 clones, of which about 9% are seen a single time; approximately 1.5% belongs to the top ten. The sample taken for sequencing was PBMCs. The receptor set was obtained from a woman aged 25 to 45 in good health and CMV-seropositive. The CDR3 runs from the conserved cysteine through the conserved F or W. A D gene is named only where the DNA matches it firmly. Size is stated for part of the rows, as once, few or many counts, or as a class when the clone is expanded.

j_call d_call clone_size v_call cdr3_nt cdr3_aa
TRBJ2-3 TRBD2 NA TRBV2 TGTGCCAGCAGTGACATAGGACTAGCGGGCGTTAGCACAGATACGCAGTATTTT CASSDIGLAGVSTDTQYF
TRBJ1-2 NA NA TRBV30 TGTGCCTTACGATTCAGGGTCGACTACACCTTC CALRFRVDYTF
TRBJ2-3 NA few TRBV2 TGTGCCAGCAGCCTTGGGAGCTTGAGAACAGATACGCAGTATTTT CASSLGSLRTDTQYF
TRBJ2-7 TRBD1 few TRBV30 TGTGCCGGAAACATCCAGGGGGCGCGCGGCGAGCAGTACTTC CAGNIQGARGEQYF
TRBJ2-7 TRBD1 few TRBV2 TGTGCCAGTCAGGGGACAGGGGGTGGGGTCGGCTACGAGCAGTACTTC CASQGTGGGVGYEQYF
TRBJ1-5 NA NA TRBV6-1 TGTGCCAGCAGTCCGAAGGGGTTTAGCAATCAGCCCCAGCATTTT CASSPKGFSNQPQHF
TRBJ1-2 TRBD1 few TRBV18 TGTGCCAGCTCATCGGCGATAGGACAGGCGAGTGGTGGCTACACCTTC CASSSAIGQASGGYTF
TRBJ2-7 TRBD1 NA TRBV7-3 TGTGCCAGCAGCTTAACAACAGGGGGTGCAGGCGAGCAGTACTTC CASSLTTGGAGEQYF
TRBJ2-3 TRBD2 NA TRBV4-1 TGCGCCAGCAGCCAAGGTGGTAGCGGGAGAACAGATACGCAGTATTTT CASSQGGSGRTDTQYF
TRBJ1-1 NA few TRBV5-1 TGCGCCAGCAGCTTGGTAGGGAGGGGGAACACTGAAGCTTTCTTT CASSLVGRGNTEAFF
TRBJ2-5 TRBD2 NA TRBV11-2 TGTGCCAGCAGCTTCGGGACTAGCGGGAGCCGTGAGACCCAGTACTTC CASSFGTSGSRETQYF
TRBJ2-7 TRBD2 NA TRBV27 TGTGCCAGCAGCTCCCGGACTAGCTACGAGCAGTACTTC CASSSRTSYEQYF
TRBJ2-1 NA few TRBV15 TGTGCCACCAGCGGCAGTGGGGGCCACTACAATGAGCAGTTCTTC CATSGSGGHYNEQFF
TRBJ2-1 NA NA TRBV15 TGTGCCACCAGAGCCGTCGATGAGCAGTTCTTC CATRAVDEQFF
TRBJ1-3 TRBD1 NA TRBV2 TGTGCCAGCATCTTAGACAGGGTCGGAAACACCATATATTTT CASILDRVGNTIYF
TRBJ1-1 NA few TRBV11-2 TGTGCCAGCAGCTTATGGAGTGGGAGGCCCCTTGAAGCTTTCTTT CASSLWSGRPLEAFF
TRBJ2-3 TRBD2 few TRBV7-2 TGTGCCAGCAGCTACCGGACTAGCGGATTTACAGATACGCAGTATTTT CASSYRTSGFTDTQYF
TRBJ2-5 TRBD1 few TRBV6-4 TGTGCCAGCAGTGATCTCATTTGCCGGGACAGGTGGGAGGAAGAGACCCAGTACTTC CASSDLICRDRWEEETQYF
TRBJ2-7 NA few TRBV29-1 TGCAGCGTATCAGGGAGGTCCTACGAGCAGTACTTC CSVSGRSYEQYF
TRBJ1-2 TRBD1 NA TRBV5-1 TGCGCCAGCAGCTCACAGACAGGGGTAGGCTACACCTTC CASSSQTGVGYTF
TRBJ2-7 NA NA TRBV30 TGTGCCTGGAGTAGGGGCAGCTCCTACGAGCAGTACTTC CAWSRGSSYEQYF
TRBJ2-5 NA few TRBV5-1 TGCGCCAGCAGCTCTTCCCCGGAGGGGGAGACCCAGTACTTC CASSSSPEGETQYF
TRBJ1-1 NA NA TRBV15 TGTGCCACCAGCAGAGATGGCCTCAACACTGAAGCTTTCTTT CATSRDGLNTEAFF
TRBJ2-5 TRBD2 few TRBV18 TGTGCCAGCTCACCACCGGGGACTAGCGGGAGAGTTTCGGGGACCCAGTACTTC CASSPPGTSGRVSGTQYF
TRBJ1-4 NA few TRBV11-2 TGTGCCAGCAGTAGACAGTCCGTAAAGGAAAAACTGTTTTTT CASSRQSVKEKLFF
TRBJ2-3 NA NA TRBV19 TGTGCCAGTTCGATCCCAGGGCTGGGCTTGGGAGATACGCAGTATTTT CASSIPGLGLGDTQYF
TRBJ2-7 TRBD2 few TRBV9 TGTGCCAGCAGCTTTTCAGCGGGAGTCAACTACGAGCAGTACTTC CASSFSAGVNYEQYF
TRBJ1-1 NA NA TRBV19 TGTGCCAGTAATCTCAGGGGAAACCTGAACACTGAAGCTTTCTTT CASNLRGNLNTEAFF
TRBJ1-2 NA NA TRBV30 TGTGCCTGGAGTGTACAGGTCAGGGCCTCGGGCACCTTC CAWSVQVRASGTF
TRBJ2-4 TRBD2 NA TRBV7-9 TGTGCCAGCAGCCAACTAGCGTCTATAGCCAAAAACATTCAGTACTTC CASSQLASIAKNIQYF
TRBJ2-5 NA NA TRBV7-9 TGTGCCAGCAGCCCTCCTCCTTTTGAGACCCAGTACTTC CASSPPPFETQYF
TRBJ1-1 TRBD1 few TRBV12-5 TGTGCTAGTGGTTTGGCCACCCTGCCCGGACGGGGACAGGGCGCTTTCTTT CASGLATLPGRGQGAFF
TRBJ1-2 NA NA TRBV19 TGTGCCAGTAGTATTTCCACTATACCATACTATGGCTACACCTTC CASSISTIPYYGYTF
TRBJ2-5 NA NA TRBV12-5 TGTGCTAGTGGTCATGGGACTGAGAAAGAGACCCAGTACTTC CASGHGTEKETQYF
TRBJ2-1 NA NA TRBV5-4 TGTGCCAGCAGCTTGGTAGGTAGCCTAGCCGTCAAGTTCTTC CASSLVGSLAVKFF
TRBJ2-3 TRBD2 few TRBV5-1 TGCGCCAGCAGCTCCGGGGTGGGGGGGACAGATACGCAGTATTTT CASSSGVGGTDTQYF
TRBJ1-2 NA NA TRBV19 TGTGCCAGTAGTATAGATCCCCGGGTTGGCTACACCTTC CASSIDPRVGYTF
TRBJ2-3 NA few TRBV29-1 TGCAGCGTTGTAACCCCGGGGGTGACAGATACGCAGTATTTT CSVVTPGVTDTQYF
TRBJ2-7 NA NA TRBV27 TGTGCCAGCAGTTTATCGTGGGGGCGGAATTTCTTCGAGCAGTACTTC CASSLSWGRNFFEQYF
TRBJ2-1 TRBD2 few TRBV29-1 TGCAGCGTTGACACCGGGACTAGCGGATACAATGAGCAGTTCTTC CSVDTGTSGYNEQFF
TRBJ2-1 TRBD1 NA TRBV5-1 TGCGCCAGCACAACGACAGGGGCCTACAATGAGCAGTTCTTC CASTTTGAYNEQFF
TRBJ2-5 NA NA TRBV19 TGTGCCAGTAGTATAATGGGGGCTTCGGAGACCCAGTACTTC CASSIMGASETQYF
TRBJ2-5 NA few TRBV7-2 TGTGCCAGCAGCCGTTCTGCGGGGAAATTAGAGACCCAGTACTTC CASSRSAGKLETQYF
TRBJ2-7 TRBD2 few TRBV7-8 TGTGCCAGCAGAGGACTAGCGGGAGGTTCCTACGAGCAGTACTTC CASRGLAGGSYEQYF
TRBJ1-2 NA NA TRBV30 TGTGCCTGGGTCGGGTCGAACTATGGCTACACCTTC CAWVGSNYGYTF
TRBJ1-5 NA NA TRBV4-1 TGCACCAGCAGCCAAGATTATGACGGGTGGCATTTT CTSSQDYDGWHF
TRBJ2-3 NA NA TRBV7-2 TGTGCCAGCAGCTATAGCGGCGCCGATGATACGCAGTATTTT CASSYSGADDTQYF
TRBJ1-4 TRBD1 few TRBV7-9 TGTGCCAGCAGCTCCCACAGGGGGTCTGATGAAAAACTGTTTTTT CASSSHRGSDEKLFF
TRBJ1-1 TRBD1 few TRBV2 TGTGCCAGCAGTGACCAGGGGGCGGGGGAAGCTTTCTTT CASSDQGAGEAFF
TRBJ1-3 NA NA TRBV12-5 TGTGCTAGTGGTTTGGTCGAGGGAAACACCATATATTTT CASGLVEGNTIYF
TRBJ2-2 NA few TRBV12-5 TGTGCTAGTGGTTTGGTACTACAAACCGGGGAGCTGTTTTTT CASGLVLQTGELFF